Presented here are 25 T cell receptor beta chains from one specimen sequenced in a study of monozygotic twins with inflammatory bowel disease. TCRdb re-analyzed the 5' RACE reads; it lists each CDR3 protein once, without DNA. The sample data list 150,000 to 200,000 distinct CDR3 sequences. Sequencing was performed on blood. These receptors came from a human donor with ulcerative colitis or Crohn's disease, or a healthy co-twin of an affected twin (not recorded which).

V gene TRBV12-3 or TRBV12-4 combines with J gene TRBJ1-1; TCRdb designates TRBD1, a call that cannot be tested without DNA. There are 14 residues in the CDR3. CDR3 in amino acids: CASSSYRAGTEAFF.

V gene TRBV5-1 combines with J gene TRBJ2-5; TCRdb names TRBD2, which stays unverified in the absence of DNA. CDR3 length equals 15 residues. CDR1 and CDR2 (germline): SGHRS, YFSETQ. The CDR3 loop reads CASSRSGSRQETQYF.

V is TRBV27 and J is TRBJ1-1. The CDR3 consists of 13 residues. Germline V lookup: CDR1 MNHEY, CDR2 SMNVEV (reference sequence). This CDR3 reads CASSFAQNTEAFF.

J is TRBJ1-6 and V is TRBV30. The CDR3 sequence is 16 residues long. Germline V gene data show CDR1 as GTSNPN and CDR2 as SVGIG (reference sequence). This chain's CDR3 is CAWSAEPPALNSPLHF.

This chain links TRBV14 with TRBJ1-1; no DNA is available, so the TRBD1 call from TCRdb remains unchecked. Looked up from germline, CDR1 is SGHDN and CDR2 is FVKESK. This CDR3 region has 13 residues. CDR3 amino acids: CARPTGGITEAFF.

The chain recombines TRBV9 with TRBJ1-1. Germline V gene lookup returns CDR1 SGDLS and CDR2 YYNGEE. The CDR3 has 14 amino acids. CDR3 in amino acids: CASSVGSRGTEAFF.

The rearrangement links TRBV7-2 to TRBJ1-6; TCRdb selects TRBD1, and the lack of DNA leaves this call unchecked. Germline CDR1 is SGHTA and CDR2 is FQGNSA. This CDR3 contains 16 residues. CDR3 amino acids: CASRSGTYQNNSPLHF.

V usage is TRBV6-5 and J usage is TRBJ2-2; TCRdb picks TRBD2, but there is no DNA to check that call. Per germline, CDR1 MNHEY and CDR2 SVGAGI. The CDR3 totals 21 residues. CDR3 region: CASQRNILGPMRRLNTGELFF.

V is TRBV6-4 and J is TRBJ2-1. The CDR3 consists of 13 residues. Germline lookup yields CDR1 MRHNA and CDR2 SNTAGT. CDR3 loop: CASSAGLGNEQFF.

This chain joins TRBV29-1 and TRBJ2-1; there is no DNA to check the TCRdb D call of TRBD1. Germline CDR1 SQVTM, CDR2 ANQGSEA. The CDR3 is made up of 12 amino acids. Here the CDR3 reads CSVVRGGHEQFF.

The gene calls are TRBV6-5 and TRBJ2-7. This CDR3 comprises 11 residues. Germline V gives CDR1 MNHEY, CDR2 SVGAGI. The CDR3 reads CASGYSREQYF.

The chain recombines TRBV29-1 with TRBJ1-3; TCRdb names TRBD1, which stays unverified in the absence of DNA. The CDR3 extends over 14 amino acids. Germline loops: CDR1 SQVTM, CDR2 ANQGSEA. This CDR3 reads CSVLEGAGGNTIYF.

The gene calls are TRBV6-2 or TRBV6-3 and TRBJ2-7. Germline CDR1 is MNHEY and CDR2 is SVGEGT. The CDR3 loop spans 12 amino acids. CDR3 in amino acids: CASKTGLYEQYF.

The rearrangement joins TRBV5-1 to TRBJ2-1; lacking DNA, the TRBD1 call made by TCRdb goes unchecked. CDR1 is SGHRS and CDR2 is YFSETQ in the germline V gene. The CDR3 is made up of 19 amino acids. The chain's CDR3 is CASSNYLRTDSTAYNEQFF.

This sequence joins TRBV7-8 and TRBJ1-5. The germline V gene has CDR1 SGHVS and CDR2 FQNEAQ. The CDR3 is 15 residues long. CDR3 loop: CASSLEIGSNQPQHF.

The chain couples TRBV29-1 to TRBJ2-1; the TRBD1 assignment by TCRdb is unverifiable without DNA. CDR3 length: 15 residues. Germline V lookup: CDR1 SQVTM, CDR2 ANQGSEA. CDR3 in amino acids: CSVEGGAISNNEQFF.

The chain combines TRBV20-1 with TRBJ2-1. Germline CDR1 DFQATT, CDR2 SNEGSKA (reference sequence). The CDR3 is made up of 13 amino acids. The CDR3 region is CSARDIRNNEQFF.

The chain uses TRBV18 and TRBJ1-1; there is no DNA to check the TCRdb D call of TRBD1. The germline V gene encodes CDR1 KGHSH and CDR2 LQKENI. CDR3 length equals 14 residues. CDR3 in amino acids: CASSPTDMNTEAFF.

V gene TRBV5-1 combines with J gene TRBJ2-1; absent DNA, TCRdb's TRBD2 call cannot be checked. The V gene's germline CDR1 is SGHRS and CDR2 YFSETQ. CDR3 length: 15 residues. The CDR3 loop reads CASSLDPGLERWQFF.

The chain employs TRBV7-9 and TRBJ1-2. CDR1 is SEHNR and CDR2 is FQNEAQ in the germline V gene (reference sequence). CDR3 length: 15 residues. CDR3: CASSLLDVINYGYTF.

V gene TRBV12-3 or TRBV12-4 combines with J gene TRBJ1-2. The CDR3 spans 14 residues. The CDR3 protein is CASSLHRSNYGYTF.

This chain's CDR3 is CASSLASGQKYNEQFF. J is TRBJ2-1 and V is TRBV5-1; the D gene TCRdb calls, TRBD1, cannot be checked with no DNA. The V gene's germline CDR1 is SGHRS and CDR2 YFSETQ. The CDR3 contains 16 residues.

V usage is TRBV4-2 and J usage is TRBJ2-1; the D call from TCRdb, TRBD2, cannot be confirmed without DNA. The germline gives CDR1 LGHNA, CDR2 YNFKEQ. The CDR3 loop spans 17 amino acids. This chain's CDR3 is CASSQSGLAVAYNEQFF.

The chain employs TRBV10-3 and TRBJ2-7; TCRdb's assignment of TRBD2 cannot be checked, as there is no DNA. This CDR3 spans 15 amino acids. Germline V gene lookup returns CDR1 ENHRY and CDR2 SYGVKD. Here the CDR3 reads CAINHWTSVNYEQYF.

The CDR3 is CASSPPGPGNEQFF. V usage is TRBV7-7 and J usage is TRBJ2-1; TCRdb indicates TRBD1, and absent DNA this call remains unverified. This CDR3 comprises 14 residues. Germline CDR1 and CDR2: SSHAT and FNYEAQ (reference sequence).